The rows below give T cell receptor beta chains drawn from one sample of a study of blood T cell repertoires in COVID-19. Profiling relied on immunoSEQ multiplex PCR, and the TCRdb table lists in-frame clones only, not all of them. Altogether roughly 210,000 clones are present, approximately 80% being singletons, with the ten largest covering approximately 10%. The material sequenced was peripheral blood. The origin of the receptors is an elderly woman with COVID-19, enrolled during active disease. The CDR3 runs from the conserved cysteine through the conserved F or W. The order of the fields is D gene, V gene, J gene, CDR3 length, clone size, CDR3 protein, CDR3 DNA. D genes are given only for firm matches. Clone size is not always given. Where it is, it says once, few, many or a class for expanded clones.

D: -; V: TRBV4-2; J: TRBJ1-6; length: 16; size: -; CDR3: CASSQDRAGPFSPLHF; DNA: TGTGCCAGCAGCCAAGATAGGGCAGGGCCCTTTTCACCCCTCCACTTT
D: TRBD2; V: TRBV5-1; J: TRBJ2-1; length: 15; size: -; CDR3: CASSSLAGGYNEQFF; DNA: TGCGCCAGCAGCTCCTTAGCGGGGGGCTACAATGAGCAGTTCTTC
D: -; V: TRBV18; J: TRBJ1-1; length: 15; size: -; CDR3: CASSPRASPNTEAFF; DNA: TGTGCCAGCTCACCACGGGCCAGCCCGAACACTGAAGCTTTCTTT
D: TRBD1; V: TRBV6-6; J: TRBJ2-2; length: 14; size: -; CDR3: CASRETGGDGELFF; DNA: TGTGCCAGCAGAGAGACAGGGGGTGACGGGGAGCTGTTTTTT
D: TRBD1; V: TRBV18; J: TRBJ2-5; length: 16; size: -; CDR3: CASSRGQGALEKTQYF; DNA: TGTGCCAGCTCACGTGGACAGGGGGCTTTGGAAAAGACCCAGTACTTC
D: -; V: TRBV9; J: TRBJ1-4; length: 15; size: -; CDR3: CASSAFGQSNEKLFF; DNA: TGTGCCAGCAGCGCCTTCGGACAGTCTAATGAAAAACTGTTTTTT
D: TRBD1; V: TRBV5-1; J: TRBJ1-1; length: 13; size: -; CDR3: CASNGQGDTEAFF; DNA: TGCGCCAGCAACGGACAGGGGGACACTGAAGCTTTCTTT
D: -; V: TRBV28; J: TRBJ1-5; length: 21; size: -; CDR3: CASSRKPAGSGDFVGNQPQHF; DNA: TGTGCCAGCAGTCGTAAGCCGGCGGGATCCGGGGATTTTGTAGGCAATCAGCCCCAGCATTTT
D: -; V: TRBV19; J: TRBJ2-5; length: 14; size: -; CDR3: CASSIMGQGETQYF; DNA: TGTGCCAGTAGTATAATGGGGCAGGGAGAGACCCAGTACTTC
D: -; V: TRBV4-2; J: TRBJ2-2; length: 15; size: -; CDR3: CASSQQTGNTGELFF; DNA: TGTGCCAGCAGCCAACAGACGGGAAACACCGGGGAGCTGTTTTTT
D: TRBD1; V: TRBV18; J: TRBJ1-6; length: 16; size: -; CDR3: CASSPPGQGPNSPLHF; DNA: TGTGCCAGCTCACCACCTGGACAGGGGCCAAATTCACCCCTCCACTTT
D: TRBD1; V: TRBV2; J: TRBJ1-1; length: 16; size: -; CDR3: CASSETGVSTNTEAFF; DNA: TGTGCCAGCAGTGAAACAGGGGTCTCAACTAACACTGAAGCTTTCTTT
D: -; V: TRBV5-1; J: TRBJ1-2; length: 14; size: -; CDR3: CASSLPQVNYGYTF; DNA: TGCGCCAGCAGCTTGCCCCAGGTGAACTATGGCTACACCTTC
D: -; V: TRBV11-2; J: TRBJ2-2; length: 14; size: few; CDR3: CAIREGMNTGELFF; DNA: TGTGCCATTAGAGAGGGAATGAACACCGGGGAGCTGTTTTTT
D: TRBD2; V: TRBV5-1; J: TRBJ2-2; length: 16; size: -; CDR3: CASSSTSGGSFGELFF; DNA: TGCGCCAGCAGCTCGACTAGCGGGGGTTCGTTCGGGGAGCTGTTTTTT
D: TRBD1; V: TRBV6-2/TRBV6-3; J: TRBJ1-1; length: 15; size: -; CDR3: CASSSQGARNTEAFF; DNA: TGTGCCAGCAGTTCCCAGGGGGCTCGGAACACTGAAGCTTTCTTT
D: TRBD2; V: TRBV7-2; J: TRBJ2-1; length: 15; size: -; CDR3: CASRPRGGPFDEQFF; DNA: TGTGCCAGCAGACCTCGGGGGGGCCCCTTCGATGAGCAGTTCTTC
D: -; V: TRBV11-2; J: TRBJ1-3; length: 15; size: -; CDR3: CASSLGTYSGNTIYF; DNA: TGTGCCAGCAGCTTAGGGACATATTCTGGAAACACCATATATTTT
D: -; V: TRBV6-5; J: TRBJ1-5; length: 14; size: few; CDR3: CASSYREGNQPQHF; DNA: TGTGCCAGCAGTTACAGGGAGGGCAATCAGCCCCAGCATTTT
D: -; V: TRBV3-1/TRBV3-2; J: TRBJ2-6; length: 15; size: -; CDR3: CASSEAGTGANVLTF; DNA: TGTGCCAGCAGCGAGGCAGGGACTGGGGCCAACGTCCTGACTTTC
D: -; V: TRBV5-1; J: TRBJ1-5; length: 15; size: -; CDR3: CASRPDGARNQPQHF; DNA: TGCGCCAGCAGACCTGACGGAGCGCGAAATCAGCCCCAGCATTTT
D: -; V: TRBV5-1; J: TRBJ1-2; length: 16; size: -; CDR3: CASSLAGGASLYGYTF; DNA: TGCGCCAGCAGCTTGGCGGGGGGCGCCTCCCTTTATGGCTACACCTTC